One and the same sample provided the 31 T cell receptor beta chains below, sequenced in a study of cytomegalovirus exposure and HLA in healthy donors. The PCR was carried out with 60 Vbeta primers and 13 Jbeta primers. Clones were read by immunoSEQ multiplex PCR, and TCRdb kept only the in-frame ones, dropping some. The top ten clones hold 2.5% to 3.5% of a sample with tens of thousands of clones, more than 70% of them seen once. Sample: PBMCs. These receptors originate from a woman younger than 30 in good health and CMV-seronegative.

The CDR3 loop is CASSPGGEAFF. CDR3 nucleotides: TGTGCCAGCAGTCCAGGCGGGGAAGCTTTCTTT. V usage is TRBV7-9 and J usage is TRBJ1-1; the D is unclear. V lost 6 bases and J 8 bases, leaving 10 bases between the germline ends. The CDR3 totals 11 residues. Germline V lookup: CDR1 SEHNR, CDR2 FQNEAQ (reference sequence). Full variable domain (remainder filled in from reference TRBV7-9 and TRBJ1-1): DTGVSQNPRHKITKRGQNVTFRCDPISEHNRLYWYRQTLGQGPEFLTYFQNEAQLEKSRLLSDRFSAERPKGSFSTLEIQRTEQGDSAMYLCASSPGGEAFFGQGTRLTVV.

CDR3 protein: CASSLYTVTGEIRTEAFF. CDR3 bases: TGTGCCAGCAGCTTATATACAGTGACAGGGGAAATACGCACTGAAGCTTTCTTT. The chain has TRBV7-3 and TRBJ1-1, with TRBD1 matching 8 bases. The CDR3 spans 18 residues. Germline CDR1 reads SGHTA; CDR2 reads FQGTGA. V was pared by 2 bases and J by 4 bases, with 15 bases of the junction left unmatched. The whole variable domain, filled in from reference TRBV7-3 and TRBJ1-1, reads GAGVSQTPSNKVTEKGKYVELRCDPISGHTALYWYRQSLGQGPEFLIYFQGTGAADDSGLPNDRFFAVRPEGSVSTLKIQRTERGDSAVYLCASSLYTVTGEIRTEAFFGQGTRLTVV.

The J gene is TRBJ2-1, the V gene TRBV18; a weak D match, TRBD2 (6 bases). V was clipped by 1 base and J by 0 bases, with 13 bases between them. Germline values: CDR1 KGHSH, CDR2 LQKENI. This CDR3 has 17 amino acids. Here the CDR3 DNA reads TGTGCCAGCTCACCACTCCGAGGGAGGAACTCCTACAATGAGCAGTTCTTC. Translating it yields CASSPLRGRNSYNEQFF.

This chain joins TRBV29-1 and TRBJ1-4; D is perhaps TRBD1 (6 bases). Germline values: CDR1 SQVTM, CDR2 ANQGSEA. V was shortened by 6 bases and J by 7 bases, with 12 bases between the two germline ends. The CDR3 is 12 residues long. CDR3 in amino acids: CSVLTGSEKLFF. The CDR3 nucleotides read TGCAGCGTCTTAACAGGGAGTGAAAAACTGTTTTTT. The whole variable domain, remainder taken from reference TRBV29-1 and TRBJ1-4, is SAVISQKPSRDICQRGTSLTIQCQVDSQVTMMFWYRQQPGQSLTLIATANQGSEATYESGFVIDKFPISRPNLTFSTLTVSNMSPEDSSIYLCSVLTGSEKLFFGSGTQLSVL.

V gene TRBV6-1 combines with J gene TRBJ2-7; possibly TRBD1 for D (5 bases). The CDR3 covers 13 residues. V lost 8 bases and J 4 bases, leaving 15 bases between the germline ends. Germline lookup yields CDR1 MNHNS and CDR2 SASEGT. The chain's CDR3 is CASGQGSSYEQYF. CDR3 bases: TGTGCCAGCGGGCAGGGTTCTAGTTACGAGCAGTACTTC.

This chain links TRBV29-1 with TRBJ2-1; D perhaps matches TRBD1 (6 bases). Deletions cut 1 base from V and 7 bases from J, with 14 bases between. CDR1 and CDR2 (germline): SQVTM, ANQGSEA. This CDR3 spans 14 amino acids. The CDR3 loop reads CSVEGGGQRNEQFF. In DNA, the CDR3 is TGCAGCGTTGAAGGCGGAGGACAGAGGAATGAGCAGTTCTTC.

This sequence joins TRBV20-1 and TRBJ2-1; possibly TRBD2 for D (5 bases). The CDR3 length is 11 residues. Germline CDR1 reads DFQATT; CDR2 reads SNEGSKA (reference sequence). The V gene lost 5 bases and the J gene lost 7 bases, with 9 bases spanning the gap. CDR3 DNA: TGCAGTGCTGGGGAGTGGAATGAGCAGTTCTTC. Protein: CSAGEWNEQFF.

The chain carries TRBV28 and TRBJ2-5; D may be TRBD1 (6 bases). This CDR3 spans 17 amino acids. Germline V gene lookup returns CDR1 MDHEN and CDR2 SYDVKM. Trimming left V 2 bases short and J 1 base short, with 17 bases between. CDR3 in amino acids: CASSLAQGGPIQETQYF. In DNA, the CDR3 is TGTGCCAGCAGTTTAGCTCAAGGGGGACCTATCCAAGAGACCCAGTACTTC.

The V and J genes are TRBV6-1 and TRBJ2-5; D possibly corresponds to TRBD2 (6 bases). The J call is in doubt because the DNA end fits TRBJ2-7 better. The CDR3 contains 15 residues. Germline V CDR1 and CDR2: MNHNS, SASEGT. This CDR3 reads CASMTDGGTGDEQYF. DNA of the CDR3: TGTGCCAGCATGACGGACGGAGGGACTGGCGACGAGCAGTACTTC.

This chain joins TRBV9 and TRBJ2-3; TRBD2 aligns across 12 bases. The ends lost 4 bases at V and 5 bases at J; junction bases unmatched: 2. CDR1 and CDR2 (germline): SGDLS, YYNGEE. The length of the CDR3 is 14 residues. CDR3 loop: CASSPGLAGDTQYF. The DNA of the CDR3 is TGTGCCAGCAGCCCGGGACTAGCGGGAGATACGCAGTATTTT.

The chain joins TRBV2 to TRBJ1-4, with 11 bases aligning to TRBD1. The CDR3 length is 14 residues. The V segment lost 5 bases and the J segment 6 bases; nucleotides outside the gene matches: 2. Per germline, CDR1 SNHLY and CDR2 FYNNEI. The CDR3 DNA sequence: TGTGCCAGCAGTCGGGACAGGGGGTATGAAAAACTGTTTTTT. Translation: CASSRDRGYEKLFF.

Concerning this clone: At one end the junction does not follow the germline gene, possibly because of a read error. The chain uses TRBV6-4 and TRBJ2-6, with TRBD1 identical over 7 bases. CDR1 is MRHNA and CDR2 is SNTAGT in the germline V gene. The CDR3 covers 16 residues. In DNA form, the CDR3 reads TGTGCCAGCAGTGACTCGACAGGGTCTGGGGCCAACGGCCTGACTTTC. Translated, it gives CASSDSTGSGANGLTF.

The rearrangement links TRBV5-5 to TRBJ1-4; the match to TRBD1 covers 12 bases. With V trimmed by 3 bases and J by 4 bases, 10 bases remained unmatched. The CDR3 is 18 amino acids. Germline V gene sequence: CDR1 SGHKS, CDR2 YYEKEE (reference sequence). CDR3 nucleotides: TGTGCCAGCAGCTCCCCGGGACAGGGGGCGTTAAGTAATGAAAAACTGTTTTTT. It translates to CASSSPGQGALSNEKLFF.

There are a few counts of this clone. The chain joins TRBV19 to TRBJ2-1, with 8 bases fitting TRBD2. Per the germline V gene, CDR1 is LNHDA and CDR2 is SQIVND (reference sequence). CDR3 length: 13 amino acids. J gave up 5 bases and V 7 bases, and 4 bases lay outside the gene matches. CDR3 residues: CASTWREDNEQFF. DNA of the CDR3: TGTGCCAGTACCTGGCGGGAGGACAATGAGCAGTTCTTC.

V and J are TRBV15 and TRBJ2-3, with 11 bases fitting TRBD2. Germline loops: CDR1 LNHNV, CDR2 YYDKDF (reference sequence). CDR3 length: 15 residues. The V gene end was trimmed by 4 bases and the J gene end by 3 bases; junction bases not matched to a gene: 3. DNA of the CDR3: TGTGCCACCAGCACCCGGACTAGCGGGACAGATACGCAGTATTTT. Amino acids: CATSTRTSGTDTQYF.

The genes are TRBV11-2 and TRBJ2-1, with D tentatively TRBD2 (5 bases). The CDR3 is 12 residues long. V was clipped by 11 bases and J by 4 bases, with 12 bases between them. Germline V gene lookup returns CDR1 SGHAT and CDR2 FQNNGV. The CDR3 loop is CAGGLDYNEQFF. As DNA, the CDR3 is TGTGCCGGTGGACTGGATTACAATGAGCAGTTCTTC.

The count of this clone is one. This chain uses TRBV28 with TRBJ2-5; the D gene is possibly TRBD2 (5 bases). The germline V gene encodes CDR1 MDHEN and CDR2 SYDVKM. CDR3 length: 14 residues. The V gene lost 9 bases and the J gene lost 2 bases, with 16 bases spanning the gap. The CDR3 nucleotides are TGTGCCAGTGGTAGTGGCGGGCCTCAAGAGACCCAGTACTTC. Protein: CASGSGGPQETQYF.

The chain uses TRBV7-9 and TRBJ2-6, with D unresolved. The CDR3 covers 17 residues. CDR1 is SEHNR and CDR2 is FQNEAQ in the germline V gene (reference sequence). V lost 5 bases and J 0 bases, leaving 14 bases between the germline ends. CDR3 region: CASSAERLSSGANVLTF. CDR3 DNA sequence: TGTGCCAGCAGCGCAGAAAGACTGAGCTCTGGGGCCAACGTCCTGACTTTC.

CDR3: CASSIVGGRELFF. For the CDR3, the DNA is TGTGCCAGTAGTATAGTAGGGGGCCGGGAGCTGTTTTTT. The rearrangement links TRBV19 to TRBJ2-2, with 7 bases that match TRBD1. The CDR3 is 13 residues long. The V segment lost 1 base and the J segment 9 bases; nucleotides outside the gene matches: 2. CDR1 LNHDA and CDR2 SQIVND come from the germline V gene (reference sequence).

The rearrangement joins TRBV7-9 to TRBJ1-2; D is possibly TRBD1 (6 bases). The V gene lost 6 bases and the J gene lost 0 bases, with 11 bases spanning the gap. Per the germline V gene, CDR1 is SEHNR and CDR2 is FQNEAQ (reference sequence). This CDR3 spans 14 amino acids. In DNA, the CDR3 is TGTGCCAGCAGACAGGGTCTCTCTAACTATGGCTACACCTTC. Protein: CASRQGLSNYGYTF.

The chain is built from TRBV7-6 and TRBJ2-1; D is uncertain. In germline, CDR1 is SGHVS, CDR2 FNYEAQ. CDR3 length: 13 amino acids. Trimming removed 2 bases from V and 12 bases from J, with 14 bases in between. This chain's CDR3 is CASSLSNEVVQFF. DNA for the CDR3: TGTGCCAGCAGCTTAAGCAACGAGGTAGTGCAGTTCTTC.

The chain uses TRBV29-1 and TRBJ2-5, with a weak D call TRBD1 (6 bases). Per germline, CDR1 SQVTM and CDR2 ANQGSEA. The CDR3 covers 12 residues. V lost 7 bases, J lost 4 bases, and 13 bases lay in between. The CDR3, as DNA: TGCAGCGGAAACAGGGTAGGAGAGACCCAGTACTTC. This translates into CSGNRVGETQYF.

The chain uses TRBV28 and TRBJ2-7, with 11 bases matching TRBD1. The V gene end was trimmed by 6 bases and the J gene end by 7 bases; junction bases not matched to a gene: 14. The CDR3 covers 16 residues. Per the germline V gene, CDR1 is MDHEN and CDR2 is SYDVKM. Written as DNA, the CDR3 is TGTGCCAGCAGGCCCAGCCTGGGACAGGGGGAAGATGAGCAGTACTTC. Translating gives CASRPSLGQGEDEQYF.

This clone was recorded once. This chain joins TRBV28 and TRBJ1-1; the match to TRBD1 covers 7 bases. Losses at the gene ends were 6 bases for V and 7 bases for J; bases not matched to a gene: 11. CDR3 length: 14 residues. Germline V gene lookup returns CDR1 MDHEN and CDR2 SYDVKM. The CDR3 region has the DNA TGTGCCAGCAGCCTTGGGACAGCGAGGGGTGAAGCTTTCTTT. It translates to CASSLGTARGEAFF.

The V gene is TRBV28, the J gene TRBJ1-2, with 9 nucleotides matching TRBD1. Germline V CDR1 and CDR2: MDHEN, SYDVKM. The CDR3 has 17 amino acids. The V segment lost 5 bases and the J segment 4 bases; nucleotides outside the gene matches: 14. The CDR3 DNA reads TGTGCCAGCAGTATACTAACCGGGACAGGGACTACCTATGGCTACACCTTC. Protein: CASSILTGTGTTYGYTF.

This chain's CDR3 is CASSGSGKYNEQFF. CDR3 DNA: TGTGCCAGCAGTGGTAGCGGGAAGTACAATGAGCAGTTCTTC. V gene TRBV2 combines with J gene TRBJ2-1; TRBD2 matches at 8 bases. The CDR3 spans 14 residues. Losses at the gene ends were 4 bases for V and 4 bases for J; bases not matched to a gene: 3. Germline CDR1 SNHLY, CDR2 FYNNEI.

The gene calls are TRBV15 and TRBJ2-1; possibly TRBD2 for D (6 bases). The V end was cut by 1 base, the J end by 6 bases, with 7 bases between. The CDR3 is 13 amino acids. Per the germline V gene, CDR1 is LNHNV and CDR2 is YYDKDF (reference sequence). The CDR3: CATSRGGTNEQFF. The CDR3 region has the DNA TGTGCCACCAGCAGAGGCGGGACCAATGAGCAGTTCTTC.

CDR3 amino acids: CASSSAMEQYF. The DNA for the CDR3 is TGTGCCAGCAGCTCCGCTATGGAGCAGTACTTC. The V and J genes are TRBV5-6 and TRBJ2-7; D is uncertain. The CDR3 contains 11 residues. Germline V CDR1 and CDR2: SGHDT, YYEEEE. The V end lost 3 bases, the J end lost 7 bases, and 8 bases lay between the germline ends.

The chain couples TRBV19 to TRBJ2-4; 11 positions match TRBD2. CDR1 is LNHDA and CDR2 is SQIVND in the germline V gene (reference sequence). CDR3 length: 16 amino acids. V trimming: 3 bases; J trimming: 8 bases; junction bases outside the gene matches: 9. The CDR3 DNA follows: TGTGCCAGTAGTATTTCGACTAGCGGGAATATCGACATTCAGTACTTC. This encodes CASSISTSGNIDIQYF. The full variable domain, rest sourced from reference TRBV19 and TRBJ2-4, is DGGITQSPKYLFRKEGQNVTLSCEQNLNHDAMYWYRQDPGQGLRLIYYSQIVNDFQKGDIAEGYSVSREKKESFPLTVTSAQKNPTAFYLCASSISTSGNIDIQYFGAGTRLSVL.

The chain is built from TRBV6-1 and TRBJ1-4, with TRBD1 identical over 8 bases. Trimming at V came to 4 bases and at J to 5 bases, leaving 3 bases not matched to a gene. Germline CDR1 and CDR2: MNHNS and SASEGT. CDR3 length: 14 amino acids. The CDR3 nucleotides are TGTGCCAGCAGTGCCAGGACAGGGAATGAAAAACTGTTTTTT. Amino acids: CASSARTGNEKLFF.

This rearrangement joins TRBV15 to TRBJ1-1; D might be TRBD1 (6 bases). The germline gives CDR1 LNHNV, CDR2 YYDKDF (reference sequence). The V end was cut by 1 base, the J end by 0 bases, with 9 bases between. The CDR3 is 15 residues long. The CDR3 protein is CATSRGTGLNTEAFF. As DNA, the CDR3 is TGTGCCACCAGCAGAGGTACAGGGCTGAACACTGAAGCTTTCTTT.